A single sample gave rise to the 28 T cell receptor beta chains below, sequenced in a study of blood T cells in healthy people across ages. Next came a second PCR, run for roughly 6 to 11 cycles, which used a sample-barcoded 5' primer along with a J-beta primer mix. TCRdb analysed the 5' RACE reads with MiXCR anew, one entry per CDR3 protein. The sample lists 850,000 to 950,000 distinct CDR3 sequences; under 30% were seen once. Sequencing used blood. All receptors come from a woman of 80 years or more in good health.

Turning to this clonotype: A much larger clone sits a single nucleotide away, making a read error possible. V usage is TRBV9 and J usage is TRBJ2-7, with 8 bases aligning to TRBD1. Per the germline V gene, CDR1 is SGDLS and CDR2 is YYNGEE. The CDR3 runs 15 residues. CDR3 in amino acids: CASSVAPQGGYEQDF. The CDR3, as DNA: TGTGCCAGCAGCGTAGCCCCACAGGGGGGTTACGAGCAGGACTTC.

In this sample, this clonotype turned up many times. The genes are TRBV12-3 or TRBV12-4 and TRBJ2-3; D is perhaps TRBD2 (6 bases). Trimming removed 5 bases from V and 4 bases from J, with 13 bases in between. CDR3 length equals 14 residues. CDR3 in amino acids: CASSHRERADTQYF. For the CDR3, the DNA is TGTGCCAGCAGTCATCGGGAGAGAGCAGATACGCAGTATTTT.

This clonotype was seen ten or more times. The chain links TRBV9 to TRBJ2-3; TRBD2 is a possible D gene (7 bases). This CDR3 comprises 16 residues. Germline V gives CDR1 SGDLS, CDR2 YYNGEE. V was cut by 0 bases and J by 1 base, with 12 bases left in between. This CDR3 reads CASSVGPGGRTDTQYF. CDR3 coding DNA: TGTGCCAGCAGCGTAGGTCCGGGGGGCCGCACAGATACGCAGTATTTT.

This clonotype was found many times. V and J are TRBV12-3 or TRBV12-4 and TRBJ2-1, with TRBD2 identical over 8 bases. There are 13 residues in the CDR3. J gave up 4 bases and V 5 bases, and 1 base lay outside the gene matches. CDR3 region: CASSGTSYNEQFF. CDR3 sequence (DNA): TGTGCCAGCAGTGGGACTAGTTACAATGAGCAGTTCTTC.

This clonotype was detected once. The CDR3 DNA is TGTGCCAGCAGCTTGAGGGACAGGGGGGGAGGACAGCCCCAGCATTTT. Its protein is CASSLRDRGGGQPQHF. The genes are TRBV5-6 and TRBJ1-5, with 11 bases that match TRBD1. CDR1 SGHDT and CDR2 YYEEEE come from the germline V gene. The ends lost 1 base at V and 7 bases at J; junction bases unmatched: 7. This CDR3 comprises 16 residues.

V and J are TRBV6-5 and TRBJ1-2, with D unclear. This CDR3 comprises 13 residues. V was clipped by 9 bases and J by 8 bases, with 19 bases between them. In germline, CDR1 is MNHEY, CDR2 SVGAGI. In DNA, the CDR3 is TGTGCCAGTACCACGCCCCGGTGCTCAGGCTACACCTTC. Amino acids: CASTTPRCSGYTF.

Worth noting for this clonotype: A much larger clonotype is one base distant, so this may be a read error. The CDR3 region is CASSLESGAGNYGHTF. The CDR3 nucleotides read TGCGCCAGCAGCTTGGAATCGGGGGCGGGAAACTATGGCCACACCTTC. The rearrangement uses TRBV5-1 and TRBJ1-2; D perhaps matches TRBD1 (6 bases). Looked up from germline, CDR1 is SGHRS and CDR2 is YFSETQ. The CDR3 consists of 16 residues.

In this sample, this clonotype turned up a few times. V is TRBV15 and J is TRBJ2-1, with D uncertain. The tail of the sequence fits TRBJ2-7 better, so the J call may be wrong. This CDR3 is built from 15 residues. Germline V gives CDR1 LNHNV, CDR2 YYDKDF (reference sequence). CDR3 region: CATSTDANSYNEQYF. The CDR3 region has the DNA TGTGCCACCAGCACAGATGCCAATTCCTACAATGAGCAGTACTTC.

Regarding this clonotype: This clone may be a read error of a much larger clone one base away. The chain is built from TRBV11-3 and TRBJ2-3; D is perhaps TRBD1 (5 bases). CDR1 SGHNT and CDR2 YENEEA come from the germline V gene. This CDR3 spans 12 amino acids. CDR3 nucleotides: TGTGCCAGCACCAGGGCCACAGATGCGCAGTATTTT. It codes for CASTRATDAQYF.

The count of this clonotype is one. With a much larger clone just one base away, this may be a read error. This CDR3 reads CASSLAPGTGETQYF. In DNA form, the CDR3 reads TGCGCCAGCAGCTTGGCTCCAGGGACGGGAGAGACCCAGTACTTC. The chain carries TRBV5-1 and TRBJ2-5; D is perhaps TRBD1 or TRBD2 (5 bases each). The CDR3 runs to 15 residues. V was pared by 0 bases and J by 4 bases, with 13 bases between. Germline V gene data show CDR1 as SGHRS and CDR2 as YFSETQ.

Only a few counts were recorded for this clonotype. This may be a read error, as it is one base from a much larger clone. The chain combines TRBV7-2 with TRBJ2-5, with 8 bases aligning to TRBD2. Germline V gene data show CDR1 as SGHTA and CDR2 as FQGNSA. The CDR3 has 14 amino acids. Written as DNA, the CDR3 is TGTGCCAGCAGCCCTGGGACTAGGAAAGAGGCCCAGTACTTC. Protein: CASSPGTRKEAQYF.

This chain uses TRBV27 with TRBJ2-1; perhaps TRBD2 as D (6 bases). Germline values: CDR1 MNHEY, CDR2 SMNVEV (reference sequence). The CDR3 has 15 residues. Trimming stripped 5 bases from V and 2 bases from J, with 13 bases between. CDR3 sequence reads: CASSPWGEAYNEQFF. The CDR3 DNA sequence: TGTGCCAGCAGTCCCTGGGGGGAGGCCTACAATGAGCAGTTCTTC.

The chain carries TRBV7-2 and TRBJ1-4; 7 positions agree with TRBD1. Germline V gene data show CDR1 as SGHTA and CDR2 as FQGNSA. This CDR3 has 13 residues. V trimming: 6 bases; J trimming: 3 bases; junction bases outside the gene matches: 1. The CDR3 nucleotides read TGTGCCAGCAGGCAGGGGGCTAATGAAAAACTGTTTTTT. Its protein is CASRQGANEKLFF.

A note on this clonotype: This may arise from a read error, as a much more abundant clone is one base away. The J gene is TRBJ1-4, the V gene TRBV7-2; D remains unclear. This CDR3 comprises 16 residues. The V end was cut by 5 bases, the J end by 3 bases, with 16 bases between. Germline V gives CDR1 SGHTA, CDR2 FQGNSA. The CDR3 region has the DNA TGTGCCAGCAGCCCTAACAGAGTTGCAGCTAATGAAAAACTGTTTTTT. Translated: CASSPNRVAANEKLFF.

The chain couples TRBV5-1 to TRBJ1-2; weak D call: TRBD1 (5 bases). Germline V gene lookup returns CDR1 SGHRS and CDR2 YFSETQ. The CDR3 sequence is 14 residues long. Trimming left V 4 bases short and J 3 bases short, with 13 bases between. The CDR3 nucleotides read TGCGCCAGCAGCCCTGAGGGGCTCGACTATGGCTACACCTTC. Protein product: CASSPEGLDYGYTF.

This clonotype showed up many times. The V and J genes are TRBV2 and TRBJ2-7; 10 nucleotides align to TRBD1. V trimming: 5 bases; J trimming: 5 bases; junction bases outside the gene matches: 6. CDR3 length: 14 residues. Per the germline V gene, CDR1 is SNHLY and CDR2 is FYNNEI. Here the CDR3 DNA reads TGTGCCAGCAGTTTCAGGACAGGGGGTGACGAGCAGTACTTC. Translated, it gives CASSFRTGGDEQYF.

This clonotype was picked up many times. V and J are TRBV2 and TRBJ2-7, with a weak D call TRBD1 (5 bases). The germline CDR1 and CDR2 sequences are SNHLY and FYNNEI. The CDR3 length is 12 residues. V lost 6 bases and J lost 7, with 13 bases in between. The CDR3 DNA is TGTGCCAGCAGCAGACAGTCCTCGGAGCAGTACTTC. Its protein product is CASSRQSSEQYF.

There are many counts of this clonotype. The rearrangement joins TRBV7-9 to TRBJ2-4, with D possibly matching TRBD1 (5 bases). Germline lookup yields CDR1 SEHNR and CDR2 FQNEAQ (reference sequence). CDR3 length equals 11 residues. The germline V and J ends were trimmed by 8 bases and 10 bases, with 12 bases remaining between them. DNA of the CDR3: TGTGCCAGCGGACCGAAGGGGATTCAGTACTTC. Its protein is CASGPKGIQYF.

In its sample, this clonotype was seen a few times. This chain uses TRBV19 with TRBJ1-1; no reliable D call. The germline V gene has CDR1 LNHDA and CDR2 SQIVND (reference sequence). Trimming pared 5 bases from V and 0 bases from J, leaving 13 bases between. This CDR3 comprises 15 residues. The CDR3 DNA reads as TGTGCCAGTAGTGCCTCGTTGTGGGTGAACACTGAAGCTTTCTTT. Protein product: CASSASLWVNTEAFF.

This clonotype was counted at least ten times. The chain carries TRBV9 and TRBJ2-1, with 10 bases matching TRBD1. The V gene end was trimmed by 0 bases and the J gene end by 4 bases; junction bases not matched to a gene: 1. The germline CDR1 and CDR2 sequences are SGDLS and YYNGEE. There are 15 residues in the CDR3. This chain's CDR3 is CASSVGQGAYNEQFF. The DNA of the CDR3 is TGTGCCAGCAGCGTAGGACAGGGGGCGTACAATGAGCAGTTCTTC.

This clonotype occurred a few times. An end of the junction differs from the germline gene, which may be a read error. The CDR3 loop is CASSLAGRTDTRYF. The CDR3 DNA follows: TGTGCCAGCAGCCTAGCGGGGCGCACAGATACGCGGTATTTT. V is TRBV28 and J is TRBJ2-3, with 9 bases that match TRBD2. CDR1 and CDR2 from the germline V gene are MDHEN and SYDVKM. CDR3 size: 14 residues.

A few counts support this clonotype. The chain joins TRBV28 to TRBJ2-4; TRBD1 matches at 9 bases. The CDR3 contains 14 residues. Germline values: CDR1 MDHEN, CDR2 SYDVKM. With V trimmed by 5 bases and J by 9 bases, 8 bases remained unmatched. In DNA form, the CDR3 reads TGTGCCAGCAGTCTGGGACAGGGAGGAAGCATTCAGTACTTC. Its protein is CASSLGQGGSIQYF.

This clonotype was recorded at least ten times. The chain joins TRBV4-3 to TRBJ2-5; a possible D gene is TRBD2 (5 bases). The V end was cut by 0 bases, the J end by 6 bases, with 11 bases between. This CDR3 is built from 14 residues. From germline, CDR1 is LGHNA and CDR2 YSLEER. DNA of the CDR3: TGCGCCAGCAGCCAAGATCGGGGTAGAAAGACCCAGTACTTC. Translating it yields CASSQDRGRKTQYF.

The rearrangement joins TRBV7-2 to TRBJ2-3; unclear D gene. Germline V gene data show CDR1 as SGHTA and CDR2 as FQGNSA. The V end was cut by 4 bases, the J end by 1 base, with 6 bases between. The CDR3 is 13 residues long. This chain's CDR3 is CASSSFRTDTQYF. The CDR3 DNA reads as TGTGCCAGCAGCTCATTTCGCACAGATACGCAGTATTTT.

This clonotype has a count of ten or more. The V gene is TRBV20-1, the J gene TRBJ2-1; no clear D. The CDR3 sequence is 12 residues long. Germline lookup yields CDR1 DFQATT and CDR2 SNEGSKA (reference sequence). With 6 bases removed from V and 8 bases from J, the gap between germline ends came to 14 bases. The DNA of the CDR3 is TGCAGTGCCCTCCCTAGGGCGGATGAGCAGTTCTTC. It specifies CSALPRADEQFF.

This clonotype has at least ten counts. The chain links TRBV20-1 to TRBJ1-4; 10 nucleotides line up with TRBD1. Germline CDR1 DFQATT, CDR2 SNEGSKA (reference sequence). This CDR3 has 15 residues. V lost 6 bases, J lost 2 bases, and 6 bases stayed unmatched. CDR3 nucleotide sequence: TGCAGTGCCCCGACAGGGGGCTGGACTAATGAAAAACTGTTTTTT. Its protein product is CSAPTGGWTNEKLFF.

About this clonotype itself: The junction differs from germline at one of its ends, possibly a read error. This chain uses TRBV7-2 with TRBJ2-2, with D tentatively TRBD2 (5 bases). The V gene's germline CDR1 is SGHTA and CDR2 FQGNSA. The CDR3 spans 15 residues. DNA of the CDR3: TGTGCCAGCAGCTCTCCCCCGCCGAAGCCCGGGGAGCGGTTTTTT. Protein: CASSSPPPKPGERFF. Using reference TRBV7-2 and TRBJ2-2 for the parts outside the CDR3, the full variable domain is GAGVSQSPSNKVTEKGKDVELRCDPISGHTALYWYRQSLGQGLEFLIYFQGNSAPDKSGLPSDRFSAERTGGSVSTLTIQRTQQEDSAVYLCASSSPPPKPGERFFGEGSRLTVL.

This clonotype was recorded at least ten times. The chain uses TRBV5-1 and TRBJ2-3; D gene ambiguous. From germline, CDR1 is SGHRS and CDR2 YFSETQ. Trimming pared 0 bases from V and 4 bases from J, leaving 9 bases between. The CDR3 is made up of 14 amino acids. CDR3 region: CASSLGLSSDTQYF. The CDR3 coding sequence is TGCGCCAGCAGCTTGGGCCTATCCTCAGATACGCAGTATTTT.